This T cell receptor beta chain originates from a study of blood T cell repertoires in COVID-19. Study summary: Samples came from the United States, Italy and Spain, spanning acute and convalescent COVID-19. In each case, the material was cDNA or gDNA derived from T cells, B-cell-depleted T cells, or PBMCs.

Under the authors' procedure: For nucleated cells, counts were estimated from reference gene primer amplification. Sequenced by immunoSEQ multiplex PCR; TCRdb stores in-frame clones only, minus some. Clonal size and the V and J genes are those of that table, whereas D and trimming came from the DNA. The sample carries a few hundred thousand clones, 89% recorded once. Germline V gene sequence: CDR1 SGHRS, CDR2 YFSETQ. Germline trimming cut 3 bases from V and 4 bases from J; bases unmatched to any gene: 6. The CDR3 is 16 residues long. The chain uses TRBV5-1 and TRBJ2-3; 12 positions match TRBD2. The clonotype originates from a woman aged 40 to 55 who had recovered from COVID-19. Sequenced sample: peripheral blood. CDR3 in DNA: TGCGCCAGCAGCTCCCGGACTAGCGGGAACCCAGATACGCAGTATTTT. The encoded protein is CASSSRTSGNPDTQYF.